The sample holds one count of the clone carrying this T cell receptor beta chain. This sample was included in a study of blood T cell repertoires in COVID-19. Looking at the study overall: Researchers got acute and convalescent COVID-19 samples from the United States, Italy and Spain.

Per the study methods: Reference gene primer amplification gave estimated nucleated cell counts. This table comes from immunoSEQ multiplex PCR, and its TCRdb copy is limited to in-frame clones, with some not included. The DNA was the basis for D and trimming; V, J and clone size are from that table. Counted here are about 330,000 clones, around 87% occurring once; the ten biggest clones make up about 5.4%. Donors in Cohort 3 who had recovered were those with two negative PCRs, healthcare professional clearance, or resolution of their symptoms. Germline V gene sequence: CDR1 SGHRS, CDR2 YFSETQ. V dropped 7 bases and J dropped 5; count of bases not matched to a gene: 10. This CDR3 is built from 14 residues.

This TCR was recovered from a woman aged 30 to 39 who had recovered from COVID-19. This sequence joins TRBV5-1 and TRBJ2-7; 9 bases align to TRBD1. The sequencing input was PBMCs or T cells enriched from blood (not recorded which). Written as DNA, the CDR3 is TGCGCCAGCCGGAACGGACAGGGGAACGACGAGCAGTACTTC. This translates into CASRNGQGNDEQYF.